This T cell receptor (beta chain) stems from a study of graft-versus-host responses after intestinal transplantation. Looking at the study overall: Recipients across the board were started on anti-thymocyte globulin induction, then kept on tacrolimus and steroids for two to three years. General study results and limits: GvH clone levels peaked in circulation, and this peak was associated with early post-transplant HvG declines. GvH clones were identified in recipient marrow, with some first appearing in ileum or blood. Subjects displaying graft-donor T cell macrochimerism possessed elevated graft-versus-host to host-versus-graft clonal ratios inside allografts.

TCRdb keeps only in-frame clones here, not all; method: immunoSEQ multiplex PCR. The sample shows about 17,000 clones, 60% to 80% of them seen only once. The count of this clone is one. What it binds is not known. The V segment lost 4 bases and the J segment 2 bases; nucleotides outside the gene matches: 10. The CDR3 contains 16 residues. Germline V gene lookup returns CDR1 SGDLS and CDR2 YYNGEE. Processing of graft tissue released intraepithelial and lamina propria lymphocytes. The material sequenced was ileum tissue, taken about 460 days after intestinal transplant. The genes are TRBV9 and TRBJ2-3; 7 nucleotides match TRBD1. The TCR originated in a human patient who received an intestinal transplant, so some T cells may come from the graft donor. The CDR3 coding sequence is TGTGCCAGCAGCTCCCGAGGGGGCCAGCCCACAGATACGCAGTATTTT. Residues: CASSSRGGQPTDTQYF.